Below, 4 T cell receptor beta chains from the same sample are listed, as sequenced in a study of OX40 agonist ivuxolimab in advanced cancers. Using immunoSEQ multiplex PCR, the repertoire was profiled, and TCRdb retains in-frame clones only, with some absent. Of roughly 67,000 clones in the sample, around nine tenths were seen once. The sequencing used CD4+ or CD8+ T cells sorted from blood, collected in a trial of the OX40 agonist ivuxolimab. The source is an adult with an advanced solid tumor such as melanoma, head and neck, liver or kidney cancer.

The chain uses TRBV6-1 and TRBJ2-1; D is tentatively TRBD1 or TRBD2 (5 bases each). The germline V gene encodes CDR1 MNHNS and CDR2 SASEGT. The ends were cut back, 4 bases at V and 0 bases at J, with 13 bases in the middle. The CDR3 is 16 residues long. The CDR3 is CASSVAGTSSYNEQFF. As DNA, the CDR3 is TGTGCCAGCAGTGTTGCAGGGACGAGCTCCTACAATGAGCAGTTCTTC.

The rearrangement links TRBV7-2 to TRBJ2-7, with TRBD1 matching 8 bases. This CDR3 is built from 14 residues. Looked up from germline, CDR1 is SGHTA and CDR2 is FQGNSA. Germline trimming cut 5 bases from V and 4 bases from J; bases unmatched to any gene: 7. The CDR3 loop is CASSRRQGPYEQYF. Here the CDR3 DNA reads TGTGCCAGCAGCAGAAGACAGGGGCCGTACGAGCAGTACTTC.

The rearrangement uses TRBV5-8 and TRBJ1-3; D unclear. V dropped 5 bases and J dropped 0 bases, with 9 bases sitting between them. Germline values: CDR1 SGHTS, CDR2 YDEGEE. The CDR3 length is 14 residues. This chain's CDR3 is CASSELHSGNTIYF. Here the CDR3 DNA reads TGTGCCAGCAGTGAACTGCACTCTGGAAACACCATATATTTT.

The chain recombines TRBV11-2 with TRBJ2-5; D remains ambiguous. V was cut by 2 bases and J by 1 base, with 14 bases left in between. This CDR3 region has 16 residues. Germline values: CDR1 SGHAT, CDR2 FQNNGV. The CDR3 nucleotides read TGTGCCAGCAGCTTAAATTCCCCCTCCTCCCAAGAGACCCAGTACTTC. Translated, it gives CASSLNSPSSQETQYF. Based on the CDR3 plus reference TRBV11-2 and TRBJ2-5, the full variable domain is EAGVAQSPRYKIIEKRQSVAFWCNPISGHATLYWYQQILGQGPKLLIQFQNNGVVDDSQLPKDRFSAERLKGVDSTLKIQPAKLEDSAVYLCASSLNSPSSQETQYFGPGTRLLVL.